This is a list of T cell receptor beta chains from one sample in a study of CD8 T cells in ankylosing spondylitis. One entry per CDR3 protein results from TCRdb running MiXCR on the 5' RACE reads. Altogether approximately 250,000 distinct CDR3 sequences are present, roughly a quarter being singletons, with the ten largest covering roughly 0.67%. Material: blood, either unsorted or a sorted T cell fraction (not recorded which). These receptor sequences come from a male donor with ankylosing spondylitis or in good health (not recorded which). The CDR3 runs from the conserved cysteine through the conserved F or W. Each record gives: clone size, V gene, D gene, J gene, CDR3 protein, CDR3 DNA. D genes are given only for firm matches. Clone size is given for some rows only: seen once, a few or many times, or a class if the clone is expanded.

abundance: many; v_gene: TRBV21-1; d_gene: .; j_gene: TRBJ2-3; CDR3aa: CASSRGGDSTGGRGDTQYF; CDR3nt: TGTGCCAGCAGCAGGGGAGGAGACTCCACAGGGGGCAGGGGAGATACGCAGTATTTT
abundance: many; v_gene: TRBV2; d_gene: .; j_gene: TRBJ1-2; CDR3aa: CASSFQDGYTF; CDR3nt: TGTGCCAGCAGTTTCCAAGATGGCTACACCTTC
abundance: few; v_gene: TRBV20-1; d_gene: TRBD2; j_gene: TRBJ2-7; CDR3aa: CSAREASGVYEQYF; CDR3nt: TGCAGTGCTAGAGAGGCTAGCGGGGTTTACGAGCAGTACTTC
abundance: many; v_gene: TRBV20-1; d_gene: .; j_gene: TRBJ2-1; CDR3aa: CSALHNEQFF; CDR3nt: TGCAGTGCTTTACACAATGAGCAGTTCTTC
abundance: many; v_gene: TRBV28; d_gene: .; j_gene: TRBJ1-2; CDR3aa: CASSLGQGGGYTF; CDR3nt: TGTGCCAGCAGTTTAGGGCAGGGAGGTGGCTACACCTTC
abundance: many; v_gene: TRBV18; d_gene: .; j_gene: TRBJ2-3; CDR3aa: CASSPGRTDTQYF; CDR3nt: TGTGCCAGCAGCCCAGGGAGGACAGATACGCAGTATTTT
abundance: many; v_gene: TRBV2; d_gene: .; j_gene: TRBJ2-7; CDR3aa: CASKTSRTGYEQYF; CDR3nt: TGTGCCAGCAAGACGTCGCGAACAGGGTACGAGCAGTACTTC
abundance: .; v_gene: TRBV29-1; d_gene: .; j_gene: TRBJ2-3; CDR3aa: CSVSAVVTDTQYF; CDR3nt: TGCAGCGTCTCTGCGGTGGTCACAGATACGCAGTATTTT
abundance: few; v_gene: TRBV10-3; d_gene: TRBD2; j_gene: TRBJ2-1; CDR3aa: CAISKAGGSHNEQFF; CDR3nt: TGTGCCATCAGTAAGGCCGGGGGGAGCCACAATGAGCAGTTCTTC
abundance: few; v_gene: TRBV12-3/TRBV12-4; d_gene: .; j_gene: TRBJ1-1; CDR3aa: CASSLSAHTEAFF; CDR3nt: TGTGCCAGCAGTTTATCGGCCCACACTGAAGCTTTCTTT
abundance: few; v_gene: TRBV6-1; d_gene: .; j_gene: TRBJ2-3; CDR3aa: CASGLRGDGDTQYF; CDR3nt: TGTGCCAGCGGTCTCAGGGGGGACGGAGATACGCAGTATTTT
abundance: many; v_gene: TRBV12-3/TRBV12-4; d_gene: .; j_gene: TRBJ2-6; CDR3aa: CASSPGRTNVLTF; CDR3nt: TGTGCCAGCAGCCCGGGTAGGACCAACGTCCTGACTTTC
abundance: many; v_gene: TRBV11-2; d_gene: TRBD2; j_gene: TRBJ2-3; CDR3aa: CASSRALAGATGTDTQYF; CDR3nt: TGTGCCAGCAGCAGGGCATTAGCGGGGGCTACCGGCACAGATACGCAGTATTTT
abundance: .; v_gene: TRBV7-2; d_gene: TRBD2; j_gene: TRBJ2-3; CDR3aa: CASSLTTSGGAGADTQYF; CDR3nt: TGTGCCAGCAGCTTAACGACTAGCGGGGGGGCGGGGGCAGATACGCAGTATTTT
abundance: .; v_gene: TRBV12-3/TRBV12-4; d_gene: TRBD1; j_gene: TRBJ1-1; CDR3aa: CASSLYVHGTGEAFF; CDR3nt: TGTGCCAGCAGTTTGTATGTTCATGGGACAGGTGAAGCTTTCTTT
abundance: .; v_gene: TRBV6-5; d_gene: .; j_gene: TRBJ2-6; CDR3aa: CASSYSGAGGGSGANVLTF; CDR3nt: TGTGCCAGCAGTTACTCGGGGGCAGGAGGGGGCTCTGGGGCCAACGTCCTGACTTTC
abundance: many; v_gene: TRBV9; d_gene: TRBD2; j_gene: TRBJ2-2; CDR3aa: CASSVWTSGGMGELFF; CDR3nt: TGTGCCAGCAGCGTATGGACTAGCGGGGGGATGGGGGAGCTGTTTTTT
abundance: many; v_gene: TRBV5-5; d_gene: .; j_gene: TRBJ1-2; CDR3aa: CASSLDSGVWDGYTF; CDR3nt: TGTGCCAGCAGCTTGGACTCGGGGGTCTGGGATGGCTACACCTTC